This T cell receptor (beta chain) stems from a study of T-cell memory formation after mild COVID-19. Overall study context: TCR clustering was largely donor specific.

TCRdb itself ran the 5' RACE reads through MiXCR, one entry per CDR3 protein. The sample records 130,000 to 150,000 distinct CDR3 sequences, 6% to 7% being singletons. Germline V lookup: CDR1 SGHTA, CDR2 FQGNSA. This CDR3 comprises 14 residues. The V gene end was trimmed by 5 bases and the J gene end by 3 bases; junction bases not matched to a gene: 6. The sample holds many counts of this clonotype. The target antigen is unknown. The study, taken as a whole, reports: The authors did not confirm SARS-CoV-2 specificity of second-wave clones peaking day 37. Later expanders leaned CD4+, whereas clones that contracted between day 15 and 85 were balanced CD4/CD8. Shrinking CD4+ clones were chiefly CM and EM; CD8+ ones were chiefly EMRA.

The sequence was obtained from an adult woman who had mild COVID-19 (a few samples of this study predate the infection). Cell type and time point are not known. The chain joins TRBV7-2 to TRBJ2-5; the match to TRBD2 covers 7 bases. The sequenced sample was PBMCs or a T cell subset sorted from them (not recorded which). The CDR3 nucleotides are TGTGCCAGCAGCCCCGGGGGAGGGGAAGAGACCCAGTACTTC. Its protein product is CASSPGGGEETQYF.